These T cell receptor beta chains were read from a single sample in a study of blood T cell repertoires in COVID-19. The protocol was immunoSEQ multiplex PCR, while the TCRdb copy is restricted to in-frame clones and leaves out a portion. Of 250,000 or so clones listed, around nine tenths were seen once; the top ten hold approximately 5.1%. Sequencing was performed on peripheral blood. These receptors came from a woman aged 55-70 years with COVID-19, enrolled during active disease. Each CDR3 is given with its conserved first and last residue. The D gene is left open where the match is weak. The size field is filled for only some rows; it gives once, few, many or a size class.

-	TRBD2	TRBJ2-2	TRBV19	CASSIRLAGHTGELFF	TGTGCCAGTAGTATCCGACTAGCGGGACACACCGGGGAGCTGTTTTTT
-	-	TRBJ2-2	TRBV11-2	CASSLALGLGAGELFF	TGTGCCAGCAGCTTAGCTCTGGGGCTAGGGGCCGGGGAGCTGTTTTTT
-	TRBD1	TRBJ1-2	TRBV24-1	CATSDVGQGNDYGYTF	TGTGCCACCAGTGATGTGGGACAGGGCAACGACTATGGCTACACCTTC
few	TRBD1	TRBJ2-7	TRBV18	CASSPRPTGATYEQYF	TGTGCCAGCTCACCGCGTCCGACAGGGGCAACCTACGAGCAGTACTTC
-	TRBD2	TRBJ2-1	TRBV19	CASSTPPGGTSRNEQFF	TGTGCCAGTAGTACTCCCCCCGGTGGGACTAGCAGGAATGAGCAGTTCTTC
-	TRBD2	TRBJ2-1	TRBV4-2	CASSQEPLAGGRGNEQFF	TGTGCCAGCAGCCAAGAACCCCTAGCGGGAGGAAGGGGCAATGAGCAGTTCTTC
once	TRBD1	TRBJ1-4	TRBV9	CASSAGQRNEKLFF	TGTGCCAGCAGCGCGGGACAGAGAAATGAAAAACTGTTTTTT
-	TRBD2	TRBJ2-7	TRBV29-1	CSVESGGIEQYF	TGCAGCGTTGAATCGGGAGGGATCGAGCAGTACTTC
-	TRBD1	TRBJ1-6	TRBV19	CASNDRGDSPLHF	TGTGCCAGTAACGACAGGGGCGATTCACCCCTCCACTTT
once	-	TRBJ2-1	TRBV6-2/TRBV6-3	CASSGGGRYNEQFF	TGTGCCAGCAGCGGAGGTGGTCGGTACAATGAGCAGTTCTTC
-	-	TRBJ1-6	TRBV5-4	CASSWGRVYNSPLHF	TGTGCCAGCAGCTGGGGGCGGGTATATAATTCACCCCTCCACTTT
once	TRBD2	TRBJ2-2	TRBV19	CAISSGTVNTGELFF	TGTGCCATCTCTAGCGGGACCGTAAACACCGGGGAGCTGTTTTTT
-	-	TRBJ2-5	TRBV3-1/TRBV3-2	CASSQGPGPQETQYF	TGTGCCAGCAGCCAAGGGCCAGGCCCTCAAGAGACCCAGTACTTC
once	-	TRBJ2-5	TRBV29-1	CSVQEGTQYF	TGCAGCGTACAGGAGGGGACCCAGTACTTC
-	TRBD1	TRBJ1-5	TRBV19	CASRTGGYNQPQHF	TGTGCCAGTCGGACAGGGGGTTACAATCAGCCCCAGCATTTT
-	TRBD1	TRBJ1-2	TRBV6-6	CASTRTGSNYGYTF	TGTGCCAGCACCAGGACAGGAAGCAACTATGGCTACACCTTC
-	TRBD2	TRBJ2-1	TRBV28	CASSSKVPGLAGGPNEQFF	TGTGCCAGCAGTTCCAAAGTCCCGGGACTAGCGGGAGGCCCTAATGAGCAGTTCTTC
-	-	TRBJ1-1	TRBV18	CASSLQGGTEAFF	TGTGCCAGCTCACTCCAGGGTGGCACTGAAGCTTTCTTT
-	TRBD2	TRBJ2-2	TRBV30	CAQPGREGLGELFF	TGTGCCCAGCCGGGGCGGGAGGGCCTTGGGGAGCTGTTTTTT
-	-	TRBJ1-5	TRBV6-2/TRBV6-3	CASSTVVGGQPQHF	TGTGCCAGCAGCACAGTGGTGGGGGGTCAGCCCCAGCATTTT
few	-	TRBJ2-6	TRBV2	CASGRGRGGANVLTF	TGTGCCAGCGGAAGGGGGCGGGGTGGGGCCAACGTCCTGACTTTC